This T cell receptor beta chain emerged from a study of T cell therapy after organ transplantation. The sample holds a few counts of this clone. Its target is unknown. This sample's time point: 20-29 weeks after completion of therapy. The data were produced by immunoSEQ multiplex PCR, yet TCRdb's version contains in-frame clones alone and is incomplete. The sample has tens of thousands of clones, around 84% seen once. The sample in question was CD8+ T cells from blood, obtained after autologous CMV-specific T cell therapy. This receptor was obtained from a human patient who had received a solid organ transplant and had CMV disease. These T cells may partly come from the graft donor.

The CDR3 protein is CASSAGTNNYEQYF. Here the CDR3 DNA reads TGTGCCAGCAGCGCCGGGACAAATAACTACGAGCAGTACTTC. The chain combines TRBV6-1 with TRBJ2-7, with a weak D call TRBD1 (6 bases). Trimming removed 6 bases at V and 3 bases at J, with 15 bases between. Germline V lookup: CDR1 MNHNS, CDR2 SASEGT. There are 14 residues in the CDR3.